This T cell receptor (beta chain) emerged from a study of CD8 T cells in Susac syndrome. This CDR3 contains 15 residues. Germline V gene sequence: CDR1 SQVTM, CDR2 ANQGSEA. Between the trimmed V and J ends, which lost 6 bases and 0 bases, there was a span of 17 bases. Random hexamers were used to reverse transcribe the RNA input (about 0.5 to 1 ug). Via MiXCR, TCRdb re-called the immunoSEQ multiplex PCR reads, giving one row per CDR3 protein. Among 250,000 to 300,000 distinct CDR3 sequences listed, roughly 85% were seen once. TCR beta was sequenced from blood CD8+ and CD4+ T cells. The chain uses TRBV29-1 and TRBJ1-1; D is unresolved. Sequenced input: CD8+ T cells from PBMCs. The TCR comes from a human donor with multiple sclerosis. The CDR3 sequence: CSVRAVGKMNTEAFF. CDR3 nucleotide sequence: TGCAGCGTCCGGGCGGTCGGGAAAATGAACACTGAAGCTTTCTTT.